Following are 28 T cell receptor beta chains from one sample sequenced in a study of T cells in Graves' hyperthyroidism and ophthalmopathy. The TCR beta CDR3 regions underwent amplification using RNA transcripts as the source. A first-round RT-PCR of the TCR CDR3 used the HTBI primer set. TCRdb itself ran the multiplex PCR reads through MiXCR, one entry per CDR3 protein. This table holds around 240,000 distinct CDR3 sequences, about 14% found once. The sequencing sample was made of blood. These receptors came from a woman in her 40s with Graves' hyperthyroidism that later progressed to Graves' ophthalmopathy.

This clonotype appeared a few times. The V call is TRBV28, the J call TRBJ1-2; D is unclear. The germline gives CDR1 MDHEN, CDR2 SYDVKM. V was shortened by 6 bases and J by 2 bases, with 16 bases between the two germline ends. The CDR3 is made up of 15 amino acids. CDR3 sequence (DNA): TGTGCCAGCAGACTTACAGTGCCGGCGAACTATGGCTACACCTTC. This codes for CASRLTVPANYGYTF.

The gene calls are TRBV28 and TRBJ1-2, with TRBD1 as a possible D gene (5 bases). V was shortened by 7 bases and J by 8 bases, with 17 bases between the two germline ends. Germline assignment: CDR1 MDHEN and CDR2 SYDVKM. This CDR3 is 13 amino acids long. CDR3 protein: CASTIQPGSGYTF. The CDR3 DNA reads TGTGCCAGCACAATACAACCAGGGTCCGGCTACACCTTC.

This clonotype was seen more than once but under ten times. The rearrangement joins TRBV19 to TRBJ2-7; 7 bases line up with TRBD2. Germline CDR1 LNHDA, CDR2 SQIVND (reference sequence). With V trimmed by 10 bases and J by 3 bases, 6 bases remained unmatched. The CDR3 is 12 residues long. The CDR3 DNA reads TGTGCCACCGGACTAGGCCACTACGAGCAGTACTTC. It encodes CATGLGHYEQYF.

This clonotype was seen many times. The chain recombines TRBV29-1 with TRBJ1-3; no clear D. Trimming left V 4 bases short and J 0 bases short, with 10 bases between. CDR1 is SQVTM, CDR2 ANQGSEA, per germline. The CDR3 is 14 amino acids. The CDR3 loop reads CSVVWGSSGNTIYF. For the CDR3, the DNA is TGCAGCGTTGTCTGGGGTTCCTCTGGAAACACCATATATTTT.

This clonotype appeared a few times. The chain employs TRBV7-9 and TRBJ1-6, with 8 bases matching TRBD1. With 5 bases clipped from V and 4 bases from J, the junction kept 4 bases outside the gene matches. The CDR3 has 15 amino acids. Germline V gives CDR1 SEHNR, CDR2 FQNEAQ (reference sequence). In DNA form, the CDR3 reads TGTGCCAGCAGCCTCCAGGGGGCGTATAATTCACCCCTCCACTTT. It is translated as CASSLQGAYNSPLHF.

The gene calls are TRBV28 and TRBJ2-5, with TRBD2 identical over 11 bases. The V segment lost 2 bases and the J segment 0 bases; nucleotides outside the gene matches: 2. The CDR3 runs 16 residues. CDR1 is MDHEN, CDR2 SYDVKM, per germline. In DNA, the CDR3 is TGTGCCAGCAGTTTAGGGACTAGCGGCTACCAAGAGACCCAGTACTTC. It encodes CASSLGTSGYQETQYF.

This clonotype was seen ten or more times. The chain links TRBV6-1 to TRBJ1-2; 7 bases are shared with TRBD1. V shed 11 bases, J shed 0 bases, and the junction held 6 bases outside the gene matches. The CDR3 totals 13 residues. Per the germline V gene, CDR1 is MNHNS and CDR2 is SASEGT. CDR3 nucleotides: TGTGCCGTCCGGGACAGACCTAACTATGGCTACACCTTC. It translates to CAVRDRPNYGYTF.

This clonotype was recorded at least ten times. The chain carries TRBV3-1 and TRBJ2-3; TRBD1 or TRBD2 may be the D gene (5 bases each). V was pared by 0 bases and J by 0 bases, with 13 bases between. This CDR3 region has 17 residues. Germline-derived CDR1 and CDR2 are LGHDT and YNNKEL (reference sequence). CDR3 amino acids: CASSQDPGRTSTDTQYF. The CDR3 DNA reads TGTGCCAGCAGCCAAGATCCGGGACGAACTAGCACAGATACGCAGTATTTT.

As DNA, the CDR3 is TGTGCCAGCTCACCATGGGGCAGGGCGGGTCAGCCCCAGCATTTT. Encoded protein: CASSPWGRAGQPQHF. The genes are TRBV18 and TRBJ1-5, with a weak D call TRBD1 (5 bases). The germline CDR1 and CDR2 sequences are KGHSH and LQKENI. Trimming shortened V by 2 bases and J by 6 bases, and 14 bases separated the two germline ends. The CDR3 runs 15 residues. The variable domain in full, completed from reference TRBV18 and TRBJ1-5, reads NAGVMQNPRHLVRRRGQEARLRCSPMKGHSHVYWYRQLPEEGLKFMVYLQKENIIDESGMPKERFSAEFPKEGPSILRIQQVVRGDSAAYFCASSPWGRAGQPQHFGDGTRLSIL.

At least ten counts were recorded for this clonotype. The J gene is TRBJ1-3, the V gene TRBV7-8; weak D call: TRBD1 (5 bases). Trimming shortened V by 2 bases and J by 0 bases, and 8 bases separated the two germline ends. The length of the CDR3 is 15 residues. The germline gives CDR1 SGHVS, CDR2 FQNEAQ. This chain's CDR3 is CASSLRGSSGNTIYF. The CDR3 DNA reads TGTGCCAGCAGCTTAAGGGGCAGCTCTGGAAACACCATATATTTT.

This clonotype was counted only a few times. The rearrangement uses TRBV20-1 and TRBJ2-1, with D maybe TRBD1 (6 bases). This CDR3 spans 11 amino acids. V shed 2 bases and J shed 8 bases, with 7 bases lying between them. The V gene's germline CDR1 is DFQATT and CDR2 SNEGSKA (reference sequence). As DNA, the CDR3 is TGCAGTGCTAGAAAGGGGGATGAGCAGTTCTTC. Its translation: CSARKGDEQFF.

This clonotype was found many times. The rearrangement uses TRBV28 and TRBJ1-5; D gene ambiguous. Germline V gene data show CDR1 as MDHEN and CDR2 as SYDVKM. The V and J ends lost 1 base and 9 bases respectively, with 13 bases between them. This CDR3 is 14 amino acids long. CDR3 nucleotides: TGTGCCAGCAGTTTATCAGGCGGTTCTAGGCCCCAGCATTTT. Its translation: CASSLSGGSRPQHF.

This clonotype was observed many times. The genes are TRBV10-3 and TRBJ2-7; TRBD1 might be the D (5 bases). The CDR3 extends over 16 amino acids. V was cut by 4 bases and J by 3 bases, with 19 bases left in between. CDR1 is ENHRY and CDR2 is SYGVKD in the germline V gene. The chain's CDR3 is CAISGRTPPNLYEQYF. The CDR3 DNA follows: TGTGCCATCAGTGGCAGGACACCCCCAAATCTCTACGAGCAGTACTTC.

This clonotype was found many times. The CDR3 coding sequence is TGTGCCATCAGTGACACGCCGACAGGGGCGTATTCACCCCTCCACTTT. This sequence encodes CAISDTPTGAYSPLHF. The rearrangement joins TRBV10-3 to TRBJ1-6; TRBD1 agrees at 8 bases. The CDR3 is 16 residues long. J lost 8 bases, V lost 3 bases, and 9 bases had no gene match. The V gene's germline CDR1 is ENHRY and CDR2 SYGVKD.

This clonotype was detected ten times or more. The chain recombines TRBV28 with TRBJ2-6; D might be TRBD1 (5 bases). Germline V CDR1 and CDR2: MDHEN, SYDVKM. The CDR3 contains 14 residues. V was trimmed by 6 bases and J by 4 bases, leaving 10 bases between them. The CDR3 DNA reads TGTGCCAGCAGACCTAGGGGAGGGGCCAACGTCCTGACTTTC. It is translated as CASRPRGGANVLTF. Full variable domain (remainder filled in from reference TRBV28 and TRBJ2-6): DVKVTQSSRYLVKRTGEKVFLECVQDMDHENMFWYRQDPGLGLRLIYFSYDVKMKEKGDIPEGYSVSREKKERFSLILESASTNQTSMYLCASRPRGGANVLTFGAGSRLTVL.

This clonotype showed up many times. The chain has TRBV27 and TRBJ2-3; D unclear. The V end was cut by 2 bases, the J end by 2 bases, with 20 bases between. Per germline, CDR1 MNHEY and CDR2 SMNVEV (reference sequence). The CDR3 has 18 residues. The CDR3 region is CASSLNFLMAESTDTQYF. CDR3 DNA: TGTGCCAGCAGTTTAAATTTTCTTATGGCAGAGTCCACAGATACGCAGTATTTT.

This rearrangement joins TRBV5-6 to TRBJ2-7, with 10 bases identical to TRBD2. Trimming cost V 6 bases and J 6 bases; bases outside gene matches: 12. The CDR3 totals 15 residues. Germline CDR1 SGHDT, CDR2 YYEEEE. The CDR3 is CASNWGPSGSVEQYF. CDR3 coding DNA: TGTGCCAGCAACTGGGGTCCTAGCGGGAGTGTCGAGCAGTACTTC.

This clonotype was observed at least ten times. The gene calls are TRBV27 and TRBJ2-7; the D gene is possibly TRBD2 (6 bases). Germline assignment: CDR1 MNHEY and CDR2 SMNVEV (reference sequence). This CDR3 is 12 amino acids long. V dropped 3 bases and J dropped 4 bases, with 7 bases sitting between them. The CDR3 loop reads CASSFGGYEQYF. The CDR3 bases are TGTGCCAGCAGTTTTGGAGGGTACGAGCAGTACTTC.

This clonotype was seen ten or more times. The chain employs TRBV20-1 and TRBJ2-7, with TRBD2 matching 13 bases. Looked up from germline, CDR1 is DFQATT and CDR2 is SNEGSKA (reference sequence). The V segment lost 2 bases and the J segment 5 bases; nucleotides outside the gene matches: 9. CDR3 length equals 16 residues. In nucleotides, the CDR3 is TGCAGTGCTAGATCCTGGACTAGCGGGAGAGCCAACGAGCAGTACTTC. Encoded protein: CSARSWTSGRANEQYF.

This clonotype has a count of ten or more. This chain uses TRBV27 with TRBJ1-2, with D uncertain. Trimming cost V 3 bases and J 1 base, with 6 bases left between them. CDR1 is MNHEY, CDR2 SMNVEV, per germline (reference sequence). The CDR3 has 13 residues. The CDR3 loop reads CASSFGDNYGYTF. DNA of the CDR3: TGTGCCAGCAGTTTCGGTGATAACTATGGCTACACCTTC.

This clonotype has just a few counts. CDR3: CASSYVSNTEAFF. In nucleotides, the CDR3 is TGTGCCAGCAGTTACGTGTCCAACACTGAAGCTTTCTTT. J is TRBJ1-1 and V is TRBV6-9; D gene ambiguous. CDR1 is MNHGY and CDR2 is SVAAGI in the germline V gene. V dropped 3 bases and J dropped 2 bases, with 7 bases sitting between them. The CDR3 has 13 residues.

This clonotype occurred many times. The chain recombines TRBV5-6 with TRBJ1-4; tentatively, D is TRBD1 (5 bases). This CDR3 spans 15 amino acids. Germline values: CDR1 SGHDT, CDR2 YYEEEE. V lost 0 bases and J lost 2, with 8 bases in between. For the CDR3, the DNA is TGTGCCAGCAGCTTGGAGGGGCGGACTAATGAAAAACTGTTTTTT. This encodes CASSLEGRTNEKLFF. Using reference TRBV5-6 and TRBJ1-4 for the parts outside the CDR3, the full variable domain is DAGVTQSPTHLIKTRGQQVTLRCSPKSGHDTVSWYQQALGQGPQFIFQYYEEEERQRGNFPDRFSGHQFPNYSSELNVNALLLGDSALYLCASSLEGRTNEKLFFGSGTQLSVL.

This clonotype was observed at least ten times. The chain carries TRBV7-9 and TRBJ2-7, with 7 bases that match TRBD2. Germline assignment: CDR1 SEHNR and CDR2 FQNEAQ (reference sequence). J was trimmed by 6 bases and V by 4 bases; bases with no gene match: 12. CDR3 size: 15 residues. CDR3 bases: TGTGCCAGCAGCTCGGAGTTGGCGGGAGCAAGCGAGCAGTACTTC. Protein product: CASSSELAGASEQYF.

This clonotype was recorded many times. The CDR3 nucleotides are TGTGCCAGCAGTGAGGTCTATAGCAATCAGCCCCAGCATTTT. Translation: CASSEVYSNQPQHF. V is TRBV2 and J is TRBJ1-5; D call uncertain. The V and J ends lost 3 bases and 0 bases respectively, with 6 bases between them. CDR3 length: 14 amino acids. The germline gives CDR1 SNHLY, CDR2 FYNNEI.

This chain connects TRBV27 to TRBJ1-5; D is perhaps TRBD1 (6 bases). Between the trimmed V and J ends, which lost 5 bases and 7 bases, there was a span of 12 bases. Germline V gives CDR1 MNHEY, CDR2 SMNVEV (reference sequence). This CDR3 contains 13 residues. CDR3: CASSNRVWQPQHF. In DNA form, the CDR3 reads TGTGCCAGCAGTAACAGGGTTTGGCAGCCCCAGCATTTT.

This clonotype was picked up many times. V is TRBV20-1 and J is TRBJ2-7, with a possible D match to TRBD2 (6 bases). V was trimmed by 1 base and J by 3 bases, leaving 7 bases between them. Germline-derived CDR1 and CDR2 are DFQATT and SNEGSKA (reference sequence). This CDR3 comprises 12 residues. CDR3 sequence reads: CSARVRDYEQYF. In DNA form, the CDR3 reads TGCAGTGCTAGAGTGCGGGACTACGAGCAGTACTTC.

This clonotype came up a few times. This rearrangement joins TRBV6-2 or TRBV6-3 to TRBJ2-1; TRBD2 matches at 8 bases. The ends lost 4 bases at V and 8 bases at J; junction bases unmatched: 13. Germline-derived CDR1 and CDR2 are MNHEY and SVGEGT. The CDR3 covers 16 residues. This chain's CDR3 is CASSSPLAGGFHEQFF. CDR3 nucleotide sequence: TGTGCCAGCAGTTCCCCCCTGGCGGGAGGATTCCATGAGCAGTTCTTC.

This clonotype was seen only a few times. The rearrangement links TRBV5-1 to TRBJ2-5; weak D call: TRBD1 (5 bases). The CDR3 is 16 amino acids. Trimming took 2 bases from V and 2 from J, leaving 16 bases between them. Germline V gives CDR1 SGHRS, CDR2 YFSETQ. CDR3 loop: CASSFTTGHLQETQYF. CDR3 nucleotides: TGCGCCAGCAGCTTTACGACCGGACACCTTCAAGAGACCCAGTACTTC.